The T cell receptor beta chain described here comes from a study of blood T cell repertoires in COVID-19. Study at large: The United States, Italy and Spain supplied acute and convalescent COVID-19 samples.

Everyone who took part was about 18 to 90 years old, and they came from 24 US areas. Participants reported their clinical history, and cohort assignment relied on those reports. In this sample, this clone turned up a few times. The CDR3 is 14 amino acids. With 2 bases removed from V and 7 bases from J, the gap between germline ends came to 14 bases. Germline V gene data show CDR1 as LGHDT and CDR2 as YNNKEL (reference sequence). Only in-frame clones appear in the TCRdb table, and some are missing; sequencing was by immunoSEQ multiplex PCR. The sample holds about 250,000 clones, approximately 84% seen once.

The material sequenced was PBMCs or T cells enriched from blood (not recorded which). This rearrangement joins TRBV3-1 (or the pseudogene TRBV3-2) to TRBJ2-5; perhaps TRBD2 as D (5 bases). The receptor's source is a man between 50 and 59 years old who had recovered from COVID-19. The CDR3 DNA sequence: TGTGCCAGCAGCCAAATAAAGGGTCGGGGGACCCAGTACTTC. Amino acids: CASSQIKGRGTQYF.